The 22 T cell receptor beta chains given below trace back to one sample, sequenced in a study of blood T cell repertoires in COVID-19. Assay used: immunoSEQ multiplex PCR; TCRdb lists only in-frame clones, some missing. The table has under 350,000 clones, just over 85% seen once. Source material: PBMCs or T cells enriched from blood (not recorded which). The receptor set was obtained from a man under 40 who had recovered from COVID-19.

This clone has only a few counts. The gene calls are TRBV10-1 and TRBJ1-5; D uncertain. V was pared by 7 bases and J by 0 bases, with 10 bases between. The CDR3 sequence is 14 residues long. Germline CDR1 reads WNHNN; CDR2 reads SYGVQD (reference sequence). The DNA of the CDR3 is TGCGCCAGCATTGATACAGATAGCAATCAGCCCCAGCATTTT. As protein: CASIDTDSNQPQHF.

This clone was counted between two and nine times. V usage is TRBV7-2 and J usage is TRBJ1-5, with no clear D. The CDR3 loop spans 13 amino acids. V was clipped by 0 bases and J by 7 bases, with 7 bases between them. CDR1 is SGHTA and CDR2 is FQGNSA in the germline V gene. Here the CDR3 reads CASSLAARQPQHF. CDR3 DNA sequence: TGTGCCAGCAGCTTAGCGGCTAGGCAGCCCCAGCATTTT.

This clone has only one observation. The chain links TRBV28 to TRBJ1-3; no reliable D call. Germline V gene sequence: CDR1 MDHEN, CDR2 SYDVKM. CDR3 length: 14 residues. V lost 6 bases to trimming and J lost 8 bases, with 17 bases between them. The DNA of the CDR3 is TGTGCCAGCAGCTCCCCGGGGAGGGTGGACACCATATATTTT. It encodes CASSSPGRVDTIYF.

The genes are TRBV4-1 and TRBJ2-3, with D tentatively TRBD2 (5 bases). Trimming cost V 1 base and J 3 bases, with 11 bases left between them. Germline loops: CDR1 MGHRA, CDR2 YSYEKL. This CDR3 is 15 amino acids long. CDR3 sequence reads: CASSQGTRPTDTQYF. The CDR3 nucleotides read TGCGCCAGCAGCCAAGGGACTCGCCCTACAGATACGCAGTATTTT.

The genes are TRBV28 and TRBJ2-7, with TRBD2 identical over 8 bases. V lost 3 bases and J lost 0; bases outside the gene matches: 4. CDR1 and CDR2 (germline): MDHEN, SYDVKM. There are 15 residues in the CDR3. The CDR3 DNA follows: TGTGCCAGCAGTTTGGGGCGGGGGGCCTCCTACGAGCAGTACTTC. Residues: CASSLGRGASYEQYF.

V gene TRBV28 combines with J gene TRBJ1-1; D is ambiguous. In germline, CDR1 is MDHEN, CDR2 SYDVKM. CDR3 size: 13 residues. Trimming cost V 5 bases and J 11 bases, with 18 bases left between them. This chain's CDR3 is CASSLSGVYRAFF. CDR3 DNA: TGTGCCAGCAGTCTCTCAGGTGTGTACCGGGCTTTCTTT.

The CDR3 bases are TGTGCCAGCAGTGAAGCACTATTTCGAGGACAGGGGGATGACGAGCAGTACTTC. Translated: CASSEALFRGQGDDEQYF. V is TRBV6-1 and J is TRBJ2-7, with 10 nucleotides matching TRBD1. Germline assignment: CDR1 MNHNS and CDR2 SASEGT. The CDR3 covers 18 residues. J gave up 5 bases and V 0 bases, and 13 bases lay outside the gene matches.

The CDR3 DNA is TGTGCCAGCAGTTACTCAGGCGGAGGGCGTAGCTATGGCTACACCTTC. It translates to CASSYSGGGRSYGYTF. V usage is TRBV6-5 and J usage is TRBJ1-2; no clear D gene. Germline CDR1 MNHEY, CDR2 SVGAGI. V was trimmed by 0 bases and J by 4 bases, leaving 15 bases between them. The CDR3 sequence is 16 residues long.

This clone was picked up one time. J is TRBJ1-2 and V is TRBV11-2, with D perhaps matching TRBD1 (5 bases). CDR1 SGHAT and CDR2 FQNNGV come from the germline V gene. The CDR3 runs to 13 residues. V lost 3 bases to trimming and J lost 7 bases, with 12 bases between them. The DNA for the CDR3 is TGTGCCAGCAGCTTGGGTTTAAGGGGTGGCTACACCTTC. Translating gives CASSLGLRGGYTF.

For this clone: This CDR3 is also generated by other DNA sequences in the sample. This sequence joins TRBV28 and TRBJ1-2, with 8 bases lining up with TRBD1. The CDR3 runs to 13 residues. Losses at the gene ends were 4 bases for V and 8 bases for J; bases not matched to a gene: 6. Per germline, CDR1 MDHEN and CDR2 SYDVKM. The CDR3: CASSSDRGRGYTF. The DNA of the CDR3 is TGTGCCAGCAGTTCCGACAGGGGACGGGGCTACACCTTC.

The chain combines TRBV18 with TRBJ2-1; TRBD1 aligns across 8 bases. The CDR3 has 14 residues. Trimming took 5 bases from V and 8 from J; bases not matched to a gene: 8. Germline CDR1 is KGHSH and CDR2 is LQKENI. The CDR3 DNA sequence: TGTGCCAGCTCAACACGGACAGGGCTCGATGAGCAGTTCTTC. This translates into CASSTRTGLDEQFF.

The gene calls are TRBV6-5 and TRBJ1-6; the D is unclear. V lost 0 bases to trimming and J lost 6 bases, with 12 bases between them. The germline gives CDR1 MNHEY, CDR2 SVGAGI. The CDR3 runs 16 residues. The CDR3 reads CASSYSRRALNSPLHF. In nucleotides, the CDR3 is TGTGCCAGCAGTTACTCACGGAGGGCGCTTAATTCACCCCTCCACTTT.

The chain joins TRBV11-3 to TRBJ2-2, with 7 nucleotides matching TRBD2. Germline V CDR1 and CDR2: SGHNT, YENEEA. Trimming removed 0 bases from V and 13 bases from J; junction bases left unmatched: 2. The length of the CDR3 is 12 residues. CDR3 coding DNA: TGTGCCAGCAGCTTAGATCCGGGAGGGCTGTTTTTT. Its protein product is CASSLDPGGLFF.

The chain has TRBV20-1 and TRBJ2-7; 7 bases align to TRBD1. The CDR3 has 15 residues. J gave up 2 bases and V 3 bases, and 10 bases lay outside the gene matches. CDR1 is DFQATT and CDR2 is SNEGSKA in the germline V gene (reference sequence). The CDR3 reads CSASAGTETPYEQYF. CDR3 nucleotide sequence: TGCAGTGCTAGTGCCGGGACAGAAACCCCCTACGAGCAGTACTTC.

The chain is built from TRBV7-9 and TRBJ1-2; D is unclear. The CDR3 is 13 amino acids. The germline V gene has CDR1 SEHNR and CDR2 FQNEAQ (reference sequence). The germline V and J ends were trimmed by 7 bases and 2 bases, with 11 bases remaining between them. The CDR3, as DNA: TGTGCCAGCATCCCGACTGCAAACTATGGCTACACCTTC. The encoded protein is CASIPTANYGYTF.

This sequence joins TRBV6-5 and TRBJ1-2; D ambiguous. The CDR3 extends over 13 amino acids. The germline gives CDR1 MNHEY, CDR2 SVGAGI. V dropped 5 bases and J dropped 2 bases, with 9 bases sitting between them. The CDR3 here is CASSNDGNYGYTF. The CDR3 DNA sequence: TGTGCCAGCAGTAACGACGGGAACTATGGCTACACCTTC.

The gene calls are TRBV24-1 and TRBJ2-5; 12 bases fit TRBD1. The CDR3 has 17 amino acids. The V and J ends lost 3 bases and 5 bases, in that order; junction bases with no gene match: 9. CDR1 is KGHDR, CDR2 SFDVKD, per germline. The CDR3 is CATSDPPRDRGLETQYF. The CDR3 DNA follows: TGTGCCACCAGTGATCCCCCGCGGGACAGGGGGCTGGAGACCCAGTACTTC.

The chain employs TRBV10-3 and TRBJ2-7, with TRBD1 identical over 8 bases. Trimming removed 8 bases from V and 6 bases from J; junction bases left unmatched: 12. The CDR3 runs to 14 residues. Germline values: CDR1 ENHRY, CDR2 SYGVKD. The CDR3 region has the DNA TGTGCCATCGCCCTTACAGGGGGTGATAGCGAGCAGTACTTC. Protein: CAIALTGGDSEQYF.

Remarks on this clone: Distinct nucleotide sequences in the sample also encode this CDR3. The chain employs TRBV18 and TRBJ1-2; 7 bases line up with TRBD1. Germline CDR1 is KGHSH and CDR2 is LQKENI. This CDR3 is built from 13 residues. V was pared by 3 bases and J by 3 bases, with 1 base of the junction left unmatched. This CDR3 reads CASSPQGDYGYTF. The CDR3 DNA sequence: TGTGCCAGCTCACCGCAGGGGGACTATGGCTACACCTTC. Supplemented by reference TRBV18 and TRBJ1-2, the full variable domain reads NAGVMQNPRHLVRRRGQEARLRCSPMKGHSHVYWYRQLPEEGLKFMVYLQKENIIDESGMPKERFSAEFPKEGPSILRIQQVVRGDSAAYFCASSPQGDYGYTFGSGTRLTVV.

The chain couples TRBV5-1 to TRBJ2-7, with 10 bases that match TRBD1. Germline CDR1 reads SGHRS; CDR2 reads YFSETQ. The CDR3 is 15 amino acids. V lost 0 bases to trimming and J lost 4 bases; unmatched junction nucleotides: 4. CDR3 sequence reads: CASSLETGGAYEQYF. DNA of the CDR3: TGCGCCAGCAGCTTGGAGACAGGGGGCGCGTACGAGCAGTACTTC.

As regards this clone: Other nucleotide sequences in the sample specify the same CDR3. The chain recombines TRBV6-5 with TRBJ1-5; D remains unclear. CDR3 length: 13 amino acids. From germline, CDR1 is MNHEY and CDR2 SVGAGI. V was pared by 2 bases and J by 4 bases, with 6 bases between. CDR3 bases: TGTGCCAGCAGTTACGGGAGAAATCAGCCCCAGCATTTT. Its protein product is CASSYGRNQPQHF.

This rearrangement joins TRBV18 to TRBJ2-1; 14 nucleotides align to TRBD2. CDR1 and CDR2 from the germline V gene are KGHSH and LQKENI. V shed 6 bases, J shed 6 bases, and the junction held 7 bases outside the gene matches. This CDR3 region has 16 residues. The CDR3 region has the DNA TGTGCCAGCTCCTTGGTCGGACTAGCGGGGGGCAATGAGCAGTTCTTC. It is translated as CASSLVGLAGGNEQFF.